Below are 24 T cell receptor beta chains sequenced from a single sample in a study of CD8+ T cells in alopecia areata. Sequencing used cDNA as its template, made by extracting RNA and reverse transcribing it. Using immunoSEQ multiplex PCR, the repertoire was profiled, and TCRdb retains in-frame clones only, with some absent. The profile shows some 150,000 clones, around 50% of them singletons. The sequences come from CD4+ T cells sorted from blood, collected at week 0. These receptors were taken from a human donor with alopecia areata.

The chain has TRBV7-2 and TRBJ2-3; D gene uncertain. In germline, CDR1 is SGHTA, CDR2 FQGNSA. This CDR3 has 11 amino acids. Trimming took 8 bases from V and 4 from J, leaving 7 bases between them. The CDR3: CASSSPDTQYF. CDR3 in DNA: TGTGCCAGCTCTAGTCCAGATACGCAGTATTTT.

The rearrangement uses TRBV30 and TRBJ1-3, with a weak D call TRBD1 (6 bases). The CDR3 is 16 residues long. CDR1 is GTSNPN, CDR2 SVGIG, per germline (reference sequence). V shed 0 bases and J shed 0 bases, with 12 bases lying between them. The CDR3 loop reads CAWSVRGGHSGNTIYF. The CDR3 DNA sequence: TGTGCCTGGAGTGTACGGGGGGGCCACTCTGGAAACACCATATATTTT.

V is TRBV2 and J is TRBJ2-1; the D gene is possibly TRBD1 (6 bases). The V end lost 8 bases, the J end lost 7 bases, and 15 bases lay between the germline ends. The CDR3 has 13 amino acids. Per the germline V gene, CDR1 is SNHLY and CDR2 is FYNNEI. The CDR3 sequence is CASQQGAGNEQFF. For the CDR3, the DNA is TGTGCCAGCCAACAGGGTGCTGGTAATGAGCAGTTCTTC.

Turning to this clone: Because the CDR3 is missing its conserved closing phenylalanine or tryptophan, this is likely a read error. This sequence joins TRBV6-6 and TRBJ1-6, with D tentatively TRBD1 (6 bases). Germline V gene data show CDR1 as MNHNY and CDR2 as SVGAGI (reference sequence). V dropped 9 bases and J dropped 2 bases, with 8 bases sitting between them. The CDR3 extends over 13 amino acids. CDR3 DNA sequence: TGTGCCAGTGGGGACACCTATAATTCACCCCTCCACCTT. Translated: CASGDTYNSPLHL.

The chain combines TRBV7-8 with TRBJ2-7, with D possibly TRBD2 on 6 matching bases. Germline loops: CDR1 SGHVS, CDR2 FQNEAQ. This CDR3 comprises 15 residues. Trimming removed 3 bases from V and 3 bases from J, with 15 bases in between. CDR3 residues: CASSLGGYTIYEQYF. Written as DNA, the CDR3 is TGTGCCAGCAGCTTGGGGGGTTACACCATCTACGAGCAGTACTTC.

V usage is TRBV4-3 and J usage is TRBJ2-5; D unclear. Germline loops: CDR1 LGHNA, CDR2 YSLEER. Trimming took 4 bases from V and 4 from J, leaving 13 bases between them. The CDR3 has 14 amino acids. CDR3 sequence reads: CASSRKYGGETQYF. The CDR3 region has the DNA TGCGCCAGCAGCCGAAAATATGGCGGAGAGACCCAGTACTTC.

V and J are TRBV29-1 and TRBJ1-3, with D possibly being TRBD1 (5 bases). V was shortened by 0 bases and J by 15 bases, with 15 bases between the two germline ends. This CDR3 region has 12 residues. Per germline, CDR1 SQVTM and CDR2 ANQGSEA. CDR3 residues: CSVEEFPGTSYF. The CDR3 nucleotides are TGCAGCGTTGAAGAATTCCCCGGGACCTCATATTTT.

The V call is TRBV7-9, the J call TRBJ2-1, with D possibly matching TRBD1 (6 bases). The V and J ends lost 0 bases and 14 bases respectively, with 14 bases between them. CDR3 length equals 13 residues. CDR1 is SEHNR and CDR2 is FQNEAQ in the germline V gene (reference sequence). The DNA for the CDR3 is TGTGCCAGCAGCTTAGCTCGGCAGGGGCCTGAGTTCTTC. It specifies CASSLARQGPEFF.

The rearrangement uses TRBV20-1 and TRBJ2-7; D might be TRBD2 (5 bases). Germline CDR1 is DFQATT and CDR2 is SNEGSKA (reference sequence). CDR3 size: 10 residues. V lost 1 base and J 10 bases, leaving 8 bases between the germline ends. CDR3 residues: CSARGWTQYF. CDR3 coding DNA: TGCAGTGCTAGAGGGTGGACTCAGTACTTC.

V gene TRBV25-1 combines with J gene TRBJ1-6; the D gene is possibly TRBD1 (6 bases). Trimming removed 3 bases from V and 3 bases from J, with 15 bases in between. CDR3 length equals 17 residues. Germline loops: CDR1 MGHDK, CDR2 SYGVNS. Written as DNA, the CDR3 is TGTGCCAGCAGTGAGAGACAGGCCAGGGGCTATAATTCACCCCTCCACTTT. Its protein is CASSERQARGYNSPLHF. The whole variable domain, filled in from reference TRBV25-1 and TRBJ1-6, reads EADIYQTPRYLVIGTGKKITLECSQTMGHDKMYWYQQDPGMELHLIHYSYGVNSTEKGDLSSESTVSRIRTEHFPLTLESARPSHTSQYLCASSERQARGYNSPLHFGNGTRLTVT.

The DNA of the CDR3 is TGTGCCAGAAGCTCAGACAAGGCCGGTGACACCGGGGAGCTGTTTTTT. It encodes CARSSDKAGDTGELFF. The V gene is TRBV5-3, the J gene TRBJ2-2; no reliable D call. TRBV5-3 is labeled an ORF, and its function is uncertain. The CDR3 runs to 16 residues. The germline V and J ends were trimmed by 3 bases and 3 bases, with 15 bases remaining between them.

The chain couples TRBV25-1 to TRBJ2-3, with 8 bases fitting TRBD2. This CDR3 is 18 amino acids long. The germline V gene has CDR1 MGHDK and CDR2 SYGVNS. Trimming took 2 bases from V and 0 from J; bases not matched to a gene: 10. The DNA of the CDR3 is TGTGCCAGCAGTGAAGCGGCGGGACTAGGCCCTAGCACAGATACGCAGTATTTT. Protein sequence: CASSEAAGLGPSTDTQYF. Using reference TRBV25-1 and TRBJ2-3 for the parts outside the CDR3, the full variable domain is EADIYQTPRYLVIGTGKKITLECSQTMGHDKMYWYQQDPGMELHLIHYSYGVNSTEKGDLSSESTVSRIRTEHFPLTLESARPSHTSQYLCASSEAAGLGPSTDTQYFGPGTRLTVL.

This clone has a handful of counts. The gene calls are TRBV5-1 and TRBJ2-7; no reliable D call. CDR3 size: 13 residues. Trimming cost V 4 bases and J 4 bases, with 12 bases left between them. In germline, CDR1 is SGHRS, CDR2 YFSETQ. This CDR3 is CASSDGRLYEQYF. In nucleotides, the CDR3 is TGCGCCAGCAGCGACGGACGGCTATACGAGCAGTACTTC.

V is TRBV11-2 and J is TRBJ1-6, with unresolved D. Germline V gives CDR1 SGHAT, CDR2 FQNNGV. This CDR3 contains 15 residues. The V and J ends lost 2 bases and 10 bases respectively, with 15 bases between them. This chain's CDR3 is CASSLTEVILSPLHF. The CDR3, as DNA: TGTGCCAGCAGCTTAACGGAAGTAATCCTCTCACCCCTCCACTTT.

The chain recombines TRBV5-4 with TRBJ1-1, with D tentatively TRBD1 (6 bases). Per germline, CDR1 SGHNT and CDR2 YYREEE (reference sequence). This CDR3 is built from 14 residues. The ends were cut back, 0 bases at V and 1 base at J, with 7 bases in the middle. The CDR3 nucleotides read TGTGCCAGCAGCTTGGGACAGGCGAACACTGAAGCTTTCTTT. It yields the protein CASSLGQANTEAFF.

The chain couples TRBV5-6 to TRBJ2-5, with 7 bases identical to TRBD1. Germline V gives CDR1 SGHDT, CDR2 YYEEEE. V dropped 4 bases and J dropped 5; count of bases not matched to a gene: 5. The CDR3 totals 13 residues. The chain's CDR3 is CASSQTGQETQYF. DNA for the CDR3: TGTGCCAGCAGCCAGACAGGGCAGGAGACCCAGTACTTC.

This clone was seen just once. CDR3 in DNA: TGCAGCGTCGGCAGGGGGAGGGAGACCCAGTACTTC. It is translated as CSVGRGRETQYF. This chain uses TRBV29-1 with TRBJ2-5, with D perhaps matching TRBD1 (7 bases). This CDR3 contains 12 residues. The V end was cut by 6 bases, the J end by 5 bases, with 13 bases between. Germline V gene lookup returns CDR1 SQVTM and CDR2 ANQGSEA. The complete variable domain, with remaining parts taken from reference TRBV29-1 and TRBJ2-5, reads SAVISQKPSRDICQRGTSLTIQCQVDSQVTMMFWYRQQPGQSLTLIATANQGSEATYESGFVIDKFPISRPNLTFSTLTVSNMSPEDSSIYLCSVGRGRETQYFGPGTRLLVL.

The V gene is TRBV4-1, the J gene TRBJ1-1; TRBD1 matches at 7 bases. The junction had 8 bases not matched to a gene; V was cut back by 3 bases and J by 1 base. Germline V gene sequence: CDR1 MGHRA, CDR2 YSYEKL. The CDR3 is 16 amino acids. The CDR3 DNA reads as TGCGCCAGCAGCCAGTACTGGGACAGCCAGAACACTGAAGCTTTCTTT. Translated: CASSQYWDSQNTEAFF.

V and J are TRBV29-1 and TRBJ1-5; D is unresolved. V gave up 4 bases and J gave up 6 bases, with 13 bases separating them. This CDR3 region has 13 residues. The germline gives CDR1 SQVTM, CDR2 ANQGSEA. The CDR3 DNA reads TGCAGCGTTGTTACGACACAAGGTCAGCCCCAGCATTTT. The encoded protein is CSVVTTQGQPQHF.

V and J are TRBV29-1 and TRBJ2-1, with TRBD1 matching 8 bases. J was trimmed by 1 base and V by 6 bases; bases with no gene match: 5. This CDR3 has 14 residues. The germline V gene encodes CDR1 SQVTM and CDR2 ANQGSEA. Here the CDR3 reads CSVGDRWSYNEQFF. As DNA, the CDR3 is TGCAGCGTGGGGGACAGGTGGTCCTACAATGAGCAGTTCTTC.

The sample holds a few counts of this clone. V is TRBV10-3 and J is TRBJ2-1; D might be TRBD1 or TRBD2, each matching 5 bases. Germline lookup yields CDR1 ENHRY and CDR2 SYGVKD. The CDR3 has 15 amino acids. V lost 0 bases to trimming and J lost 0 bases, with 6 bases between them. The CDR3, as DNA: TGTGCCATCAGTGAGTCGAGGGGCTCCTACAATGAGCAGTTCTTC. It is translated as CAISESRGSYNEQFF.

The chain has TRBV4-1 and TRBJ1-3; tentative D call: TRBD1 (5 bases). Trimming stripped 1 base from V and 0 bases from J, with 16 bases between. Germline V CDR1 and CDR2: MGHRA, YSYEKL. The CDR3 spans 18 residues. The CDR3 coding sequence is TGCGCCAGCAGCCAAGGTCGACGAGGGACCTACTCTGGAAACACCATATATTTT. Residues: CASSQGRRGTYSGNTIYF.

The chain's CDR3 is CSVVDPNEQFF. The CDR3 nucleotides read TGCAGCGTTGTGGATCCCAATGAGCAGTTCTTC. This chain connects TRBV29-1 to TRBJ2-1; D call uncertain. The V end was cut by 4 bases, the J end by 6 bases, with 7 bases between. This CDR3 contains 11 residues. Germline CDR1 SQVTM, CDR2 ANQGSEA.

The chain is built from TRBV11-2 and TRBJ2-3, with no clear D. Germline CDR1 SGHAT, CDR2 FQNNGV. The V end lost 5 bases, the J end lost 2 bases, and 5 bases lay between the germline ends. The CDR3 is 12 residues long. The DNA of the CDR3 is TGTGCCAGCAGCCAGTACACAGATACGCAGTATTTT. Residues: CASSQYTDTQYF.